Listed here are 22 T cell receptor beta chains from one sample, sequenced in a study of T cell responses to AZD1222 COVID-19 vaccine. This table comes from immunoSEQ multiplex PCR, and its TCRdb copy is limited to in-frame clones, with some not included. The sample contains some 87,000 clones, 85% to 90% of which appear only once. The sample was peripheral blood, taken on day 0 of AZD1222 vaccination. Receptor source: an adult in good health.

This chain links TRBV9 with TRBJ2-1, with 10 positions matching TRBD2. There are 16 residues in the CDR3. Looked up from germline, CDR1 is SGDLS and CDR2 is YYNGEE. The V segment lost 0 bases and the J segment 8 bases; nucleotides outside the gene matches: 8. The CDR3 nucleotides are TGTGCCAGCAGCGTAGGTGCTAGCGGGAGTGTTGATGAGCAGTTCTTC. Protein: CASSVGASGSVDEQFF.

V gene TRBV5-6 combines with J gene TRBJ1-6; TRBD1 matches 9 bases. This CDR3 spans 18 amino acids. Unmatched junction bases numbered 15, after V lost 4 bases and J lost 7 bases. Germline CDR1 reads SGHDT; CDR2 reads YYEEEE. The CDR3 nucleotides are TGTGCCAGCAGCCTTGACAGGGGGACGCCCCGCCGAAATTCACCCCTCCACTTT. As protein: CASSLDRGTPRRNSPLHF.

The chain couples TRBV6-5 to TRBJ2-1; the D gene could be TRBD1 or TRBD2 (5 bases each). The CDR3 is made up of 15 amino acids. Germline CDR1 is MNHEY and CDR2 is SVGAGI. V lost 6 bases, J lost 0 bases, and 12 bases lay in between. In nucleotides, the CDR3 is TGTGCCAGCAGCCCGGGGCGGGTCTCCTACAATGAGCAGTTCTTC. Translation: CASSPGRVSYNEQFF.

V is TRBV7-2 and J is TRBJ2-7; D is undetermined. Trimming removed 5 bases from V and 1 base from J, with 15 bases in between. The CDR3 is made up of 15 amino acids. Germline CDR1 SGHTA, CDR2 FQGNSA. Written as DNA, the CDR3 is TGTGCCAGCAGCACAGAACCACTAACTTCCTACGAGCAGTACTTC. Its protein is CASSTEPLTSYEQYF.

The chain uses TRBV4-3 and TRBJ2-1; 7 nucleotides match TRBD1. The CDR3 spans 14 residues. V lost 5 bases to trimming and J lost 3 bases; unmatched junction nucleotides: 4. Germline V gene data show CDR1 as LGHNA and CDR2 as YSLEER. The CDR3 DNA sequence: TGCGCCAGCAGCTCCCGGACAGGCTACAATGAGCAGTTCTTC. Translating it yields CASSSRTGYNEQFF.

J is TRBJ2-7 and V is TRBV10-3; the match to TRBD2 covers 12 bases. V lost 2 bases, J lost 6 bases, and 8 bases stayed unmatched. The CDR3 extends over 16 amino acids. From germline, CDR1 is ENHRY and CDR2 SYGVKD. The CDR3 loop reads CAISENLAGGPGEQYF. DNA of the CDR3: TGTGCCATCAGTGAGAACCTAGCGGGAGGGCCGGGCGAGCAGTACTTC.

The rearrangement links TRBV27 to TRBJ2-7, with TRBD1 matching over 9 bases. Germline trimming cut 5 bases from V and 0 bases from J; bases unmatched to any gene: 8. This CDR3 region has 16 residues. Per the germline V gene, CDR1 is MNHEY and CDR2 is SMNVEV (reference sequence). The CDR3 region is CASSPPDRGNSYEQYF. For the CDR3, the DNA is TGTGCCAGCAGTCCCCCGGACAGGGGAAACTCCTACGAGCAGTACTTC.

This sequence joins TRBV28 and TRBJ1-2; D remains unclear. Germline lookup yields CDR1 MDHEN and CDR2 SYDVKM. V was trimmed by 3 bases and J by 0 bases, leaving 14 bases between them. This CDR3 has 16 residues. CDR3 DNA: TGTGCCAGCAGTTTCCGGGTTGGGAGAGCTAACTATGGCTACACCTTC. Amino acid sequence: CASSFRVGRANYGYTF.

The V gene is TRBV19, the J gene TRBJ1-5; 10 bases map to TRBD1. Germline loops: CDR1 LNHDA, CDR2 SQIVND (reference sequence). The junction had 3 bases not matched to a gene; V was cut back by 9 bases and J by 4 bases. The CDR3 runs 13 residues. The CDR3 DNA is TGTGCCAGCAGGGACAGGGGTAATCAGCCCCAGCATTTT. Amino acids: CASRDRGNQPQHF.

This chain uses TRBV28 with TRBJ1-1; D gene unclear. Germline-derived CDR1 and CDR2 are MDHEN and SYDVKM. The CDR3 runs to 15 residues. The V end lost 5 bases, the J end lost 0 bases, and 13 bases lay between the germline ends. CDR3 amino acids: CASSQWVDVNTEAFF. CDR3 DNA: TGTGCCAGCAGTCAGTGGGTCGACGTGAACACTGAAGCTTTCTTT.

In this sample, this clone turned up once. The rearrangement joins TRBV6-5 to TRBJ2-7; the D is unclear. Germline CDR1 reads MNHEY; CDR2 reads SVGAGI. With 1 base removed from V and 3 bases from J, the gap between germline ends came to 10 bases. The CDR3 totals 14 residues. As DNA, the CDR3 is TGTGCCAGCAGTTACTTATCCGCCCGCTACGAGCAGTACTTC. Translation gives CASSYLSARYEQYF.

The genes are TRBV28 and TRBJ2-7; D unresolved. CDR3 length: 13 amino acids. Deletions cut 6 bases from V and 1 base from J, with 10 bases between. The germline V gene encodes CDR1 MDHEN and CDR2 SYDVKM. This CDR3 is CASRGPRSYEQYF. The DNA of the CDR3 is TGTGCCAGCAGAGGACCGAGGTCCTACGAGCAGTACTTC.

This clone was observed a few times. The chain couples TRBV2 to TRBJ2-7; 8 nucleotides line up with TRBD1. The CDR3 runs 14 residues. J gave up 0 bases and V 5 bases, and 3 bases lay outside the gene matches. The germline V gene encodes CDR1 SNHLY and CDR2 FYNNEI. The CDR3 protein is CASSQGAGSYEQYF. CDR3 coding DNA: TGTGCCAGCAGTCAGGGGGCAGGCTCCTACGAGCAGTACTTC.

This clone was observed a handful of times. The V gene is TRBV5-6, the J gene TRBJ2-6, with D perhaps TRBD1 or TRBD2 (5 bases each). V lost 9 bases, J lost 0 bases, and 19 bases lay in between. The CDR3 runs to 17 residues. Looked up from germline, CDR1 is SGHDT and CDR2 is YYEEEE. The CDR3 is CATVLRAGNSGANVLTF. The CDR3, as DNA: TGTGCCACCGTGTTGAGGGCAGGGAACTCTGGGGCCAACGTCCTGACTTTC.

V gene TRBV28 combines with J gene TRBJ1-2; 12 bases agree with TRBD1. The junction had 4 bases not matched to a gene; V was cut back by 2 bases and J by 6 bases. This CDR3 contains 15 residues. Germline lookup yields CDR1 MDHEN and CDR2 SYDVKM. The CDR3 nucleotides read TGTGCCAGCAGTTTACCCGGGACAGGGGGCGATGGCTACACCTTC. Translated: CASSLPGTGGDGYTF.

The V gene is TRBV29-1, the J gene TRBJ1-5; D unresolved. The CDR3 spans 13 residues. Between the trimmed V and J ends, which lost 4 bases and 7 bases, there was a span of 14 bases. Germline V gene lookup returns CDR1 SQVTM and CDR2 ANQGSEA. CDR3 nucleotides: TGCAGCGTTGTAGCGGTAGTAGGGCAGCCCCAGCATTTT. This gives the protein CSVVAVVGQPQHF.

This chain uses TRBV7-9 with TRBJ1-1; no clear D gene. The V gene's germline CDR1 is SEHNR and CDR2 FQNEAQ (reference sequence). Trimming stripped 2 bases from V and 4 bases from J, with 5 bases between. CDR3 length: 12 amino acids. CDR3 amino acids: CASSLFPTEAFF. The DNA of the CDR3 is TGTGCCAGCAGCTTATTCCCCACTGAAGCTTTCTTT.

V usage is TRBV28 and J usage is TRBJ2-3; a weak D match, TRBD2 (5 bases). Germline CDR1 MDHEN, CDR2 SYDVKM. V lost 7 bases and J 2 bases, leaving 13 bases between the germline ends. The CDR3 is made up of 14 amino acids. The CDR3 sequence is CASNSGTFTDTQYF. The CDR3, as DNA: TGTGCCAGCAACAGCGGAACCTTCACAGATACGCAGTATTTT. The full variable domain, its missing parts supplied by reference TRBV28 and TRBJ2-3, is DVKVTQSSRYLVKRTGEKVFLECVQDMDHENMFWYRQDPGLGLRLIYFSYDVKMKEKGDIPEGYSVSREKKERFSLILESASTNQTSMYLCASNSGTFTDTQYFGPGTRLTVL.

The chain combines TRBV2 with TRBJ2-3; D may be TRBD1 or TRBD2 (5 bases each). CDR1 is SNHLY, CDR2 FYNNEI, per germline. V gave up 8 bases and J gave up 0 bases, with 15 bases separating them. The CDR3 totals 15 residues. CDR3 DNA sequence: TGTGCCAGCGGCGGCTCGGGGCCAAGCACAGATACGCAGTATTTT. Translating gives CASGGSGPSTDTQYF.

This chain connects TRBV5-4 to TRBJ2-5; 8 nucleotides align to TRBD1. CDR1 is SGHNT and CDR2 is YYREEE in the germline V gene (reference sequence). The CDR3 spans 16 residues. Germline trimming cut 2 bases from V and 5 bases from J; bases unmatched to any gene: 11. The CDR3 DNA follows: TGTGCCAGCAGCTTCTTCCGACAGGGGAAAGGGGAGACCCAGTACTTC. Translating gives CASSFFRQGKGETQYF.

The chain links TRBV28 to TRBJ2-5; D ambiguous. V lost 2 bases and J lost 7, with 20 bases in between. Germline V lookup: CDR1 MDHEN, CDR2 SYDVKM. The length of the CDR3 is 16 residues. The CDR3 is CASSLTVWVEEGTQYF. The CDR3 DNA follows: TGTGCCAGCAGTTTAACAGTTTGGGTCGAGGAAGGGACCCAGTACTTC.

The chain links TRBV19 to TRBJ1-1; no definite D call. Trimming removed 5 bases at V and 4 bases at J, with 11 bases between. The CDR3 consists of 13 residues. CDR1 and CDR2 (germline): LNHDA, SQIVND (reference sequence). CDR3 amino acids: CASSGGRGTEAFF. The CDR3 DNA reads as TGTGCCAGTAGTGGAGGCAGAGGCACTGAAGCTTTCTTT.